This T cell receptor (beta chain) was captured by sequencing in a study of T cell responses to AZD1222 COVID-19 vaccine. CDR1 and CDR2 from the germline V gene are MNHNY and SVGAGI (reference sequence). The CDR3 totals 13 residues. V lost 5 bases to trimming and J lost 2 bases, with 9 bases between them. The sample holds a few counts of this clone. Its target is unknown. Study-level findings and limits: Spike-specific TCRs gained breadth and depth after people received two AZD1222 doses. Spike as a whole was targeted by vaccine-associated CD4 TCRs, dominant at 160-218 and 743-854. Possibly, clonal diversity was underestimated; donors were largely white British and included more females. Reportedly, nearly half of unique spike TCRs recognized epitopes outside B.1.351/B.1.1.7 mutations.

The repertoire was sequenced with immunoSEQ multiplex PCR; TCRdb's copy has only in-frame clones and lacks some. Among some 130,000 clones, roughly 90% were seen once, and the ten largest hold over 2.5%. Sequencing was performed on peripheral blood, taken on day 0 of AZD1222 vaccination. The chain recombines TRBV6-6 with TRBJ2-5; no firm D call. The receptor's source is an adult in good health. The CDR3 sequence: CASSNGRQETQYF. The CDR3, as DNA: TGTGCCAGCAGTAACGGACGGCAAGAGACCCAGTACTTC.